The source of this TCR beta chain is a study of response to subunit inactivated influenza vaccine. The V end was cut by 6 bases, the J end by 1 base, with 13 bases between. The length of the CDR3 is 15 residues. Looked up from germline, CDR1 is MNHNS and CDR2 is SASEGT. One entry per CDR3 protein, called by TCRdb with MiXCR from the RT-PCR reads. Of a few hundred thousand distinct CDR3 sequences detected, around 10% appear once; the ten largest clones hold approximately 10%. This clonotype occurred many times. Another study also made use of these data, one on T cells expressing NK-cell markers. Turning to that study: What made the TCR beta cDNA was 5'RACE template switching with UMIs. Eight donors were sequenced, of whom seven were HCMV-seropositive, while the remaining one was HCMV-seronegative. Nothing established the HCMV specificity of expanded NKG2C+ T cell clones.

This chain joins TRBV6-1 and TRBJ1-3; D gene ambiguous. The sample consisted of PBMCs from blood, taken on the day of vaccination. This TCR derives from a man aged 50 to 60 who received an inactivated influenza vaccine. The CDR3 bases are TGTGCCAGCAGACCGCACCGAGATTCTGGAAACACCATATATTTT. As protein: CASRPHRDSGNTIYF.